A single sample gave rise to the 31 T cell receptor beta chains below, sequenced in a study of cytomegalovirus exposure and HLA in healthy donors. The PCR ran on 60 Vbeta and 13 Jbeta primers. The repertoire was sequenced with immunoSEQ multiplex PCR; TCRdb's copy has only in-frame clones and lacks some. Here the sample spans around 170,000 clones, about 80% being singletons. The sample comprised PBMCs. Source of these receptors: a man aged 18 to 29 in good health and CMV-seronegative.

The chain joins TRBV19 to TRBJ2-6; perhaps TRBD2 as D (5 bases). Trimming left V 0 bases short and J 0 bases short, with 15 bases between. Per the germline V gene, CDR1 is LNHDA and CDR2 is SQIVND (reference sequence). This CDR3 contains 19 residues. The CDR3: CASSIDSGSVISGANVLTF. DNA for the CDR3: TGTGCCAGTAGTATAGATTCGGGTAGCGTTATCTCTGGGGCCAACGTCCTGACTTTC.

The chain combines TRBV30 with TRBJ1-6; D perhaps matches TRBD1 (6 bases). CDR3 length: 16 amino acids. Per germline, CDR1 GTSNPN and CDR2 SVGIG (reference sequence). V lost 5 bases and J lost 2, with 16 bases in between. CDR3 loop: CAWQTGRRPYNSPLHF. The DNA of the CDR3 is TGTGCCTGGCAGACAGGCCGTCGACCCTATAATTCACCCCTCCACTTT.

This chain uses TRBV14 with TRBJ2-1, with D unresolved. Per germline, CDR1 SGHDN and CDR2 FVKESK. Trimming took 2 bases from V and 4 from J, leaving 15 bases between them. CDR3 length: 16 amino acids. This chain's CDR3 is CASSQPSRSLYNEQFF. The CDR3 coding sequence is TGTGCCAGCAGCCAACCTTCGAGGAGCCTATACAATGAGCAGTTCTTC.

This chain joins TRBV10-3 and TRBJ2-1, with TRBD2 matching 9 bases. J was trimmed by 4 bases and V by 0 bases; bases with no gene match: 7. The CDR3 extends over 17 amino acids. The germline V gene has CDR1 ENHRY and CDR2 SYGVKD. The chain's CDR3 is CAISESRASGDYNEQFF. Here the CDR3 DNA reads TGTGCCATCAGTGAGTCGCGCGCTAGCGGGGATTACAATGAGCAGTTCTTC.

The V and J genes are TRBV5-1 and TRBJ2-3; the D gene is possibly TRBD1 (7 bases). Trimming cost V 5 bases and J 4 bases, with 17 bases left between them. In germline, CDR1 is SGHRS, CDR2 YFSETQ. CDR3 length: 15 amino acids. This chain's CDR3 is CASRSEGASSDTQYF. Written as DNA, the CDR3 is TGCGCCAGCAGGTCGGAGGGGGCAAGTTCAGATACGCAGTATTTT.

This chain joins TRBV15 and TRBJ2-6; possibly TRBD1 for D (6 bases). CDR1 LNHNV and CDR2 YYDKDF come from the germline V gene (reference sequence). The V end lost 2 bases, the J end lost 2 bases, and 25 bases lay between the germline ends. The CDR3 is 21 residues long. The CDR3 DNA reads as TGTGCCACCAGCAGAAAGAGTTATAAGGGACACCCGCGCGCTGGGGCCAACGTCCTGACTTTC. It codes for CATSRKSYKGHPRAGANVLTF.

This clone was recorded a few times. CDR3 in DNA: TGCGCCAGCAGCCCGGGGAACCCCGGCTCGCTGAGCTACGAGCAGTACTTC. As protein: CASSPGNPGSLSYEQYF. V usage is TRBV5-1 and J usage is TRBJ2-7; perhaps TRBD2 as D (5 bases). Trimming pared 4 bases from V and 3 bases from J, leaving 23 bases between. Germline V lookup: CDR1 SGHRS, CDR2 YFSETQ. The CDR3 loop spans 17 amino acids.

A few counts support this clone. The rearrangement joins TRBV4-2 to TRBJ1-4, with D possibly being TRBD1 (6 bases). The CDR3 spans 15 residues. Trimming took 1 base from V and 5 from J, leaving 11 bases between them. Germline lookup yields CDR1 LGHNA and CDR2 YNFKEQ. CDR3 residues: CASSQGSRGNEKLFF. The DNA for the CDR3 is TGTGCCAGCAGCCAAGGAAGCAGGGGCAATGAAAAACTGTTTTTT.

V and J are TRBV14 and TRBJ2-5, with D possibly TRBD2 on 5 matching bases. In germline, CDR1 is SGHDN, CDR2 FVKESK. The CDR3 runs 13 residues. V was clipped by 3 bases and J by 5 bases, with 10 bases between them. CDR3 DNA sequence: TGTGCCAGCAGCCACGGGAACCCGGAGACCCAGTACTTC. It codes for CASSHGNPETQYF. Looking up the rest from reference TRBV14 and TRBJ2-5 gives the full variable domain: EAGVTQFPSHSVIEKGQTVTLRCDPISGHDNLYWYRRVMGKEIKFLLHFVKESKQDESGMPNNRFLAERTGGTYSTLKVQPAELEDSGVYFCASSHGNPETQYFGPGTRLLVL.

The chain recombines TRBV6-1 with TRBJ1-1; D may be TRBD1 (5 bases). The CDR3 has 15 residues. CDR1 MNHNS and CDR2 SASEGT come from the germline V gene. Trimming stripped 7 bases from V and 3 bases from J, with 18 bases between. The CDR3 here is CASNTVAGLYTEAFF. CDR3 in DNA: TGTGCCAGCAACACCGTGGCAGGGTTGTACACTGAAGCTTTCTTT.

This clone has more than one count but fewer than ten. The chain uses TRBV7-6 and TRBJ2-7, with 7 positions matching TRBD1. This CDR3 comprises 15 residues. V lost 1 base to trimming and J lost 3 bases; unmatched junction nucleotides: 6. The germline V gene encodes CDR1 SGHVS and CDR2 FNYEAQ. The CDR3 reads CASSLELGTDYEQYF. The DNA for the CDR3 is TGTGCCAGCAGCTTAGAGCTCGGGACAGACTACGAGCAGTACTTC.

This clone was seen a few times. The chain is built from TRBV20-1 and TRBJ1-1, with D hard to call. The length of the CDR3 is 11 residues. Trimming took 5 bases from V and 7 from J, leaving 11 bases between them. Germline lookup yields CDR1 DFQATT and CDR2 SNEGSKA (reference sequence). CDR3 coding DNA: TGCAGTGCTTGGAGGACCGTTGAAGCTTTCTTT. It specifies CSAWRTVEAFF.

This clone was counted a few times. CDR3 amino acids: CASSLSQSPYGYTF. CDR3 coding DNA: TGTGCCAGCAGCCTGTCACAGTCACCTTATGGCTACACCTTC. The J gene is TRBJ1-2, the V gene TRBV7-2; no firm D call. V lost 5 bases to trimming and J lost 5 bases, with 15 bases between them. Germline V gives CDR1 SGHTA, CDR2 FQGNSA. The CDR3 is made up of 14 amino acids. The full variable domain, completed using reference TRBV7-2 and TRBJ1-2, is GAGVSQSPSNKVTEKGKDVELRCDPISGHTALYWYRQSLGQGLEFLIYFQGNSAPDKSGLPSDRFSAERTGGSVSTLTIQRTQQEDSAVYLCASSLSQSPYGYTFGSGTRLTVV.

The chain combines TRBV14 with TRBJ2-7; D unresolved. The CDR3 is 13 amino acids. Trimming stripped 1 base from V and 6 bases from J, with 10 bases between. The germline gives CDR1 SGHDN, CDR2 FVKESK. CDR3: CASSQVWASEQYF. The DNA for the CDR3 is TGTGCCAGCAGCCAAGTCTGGGCTTCCGAGCAGTACTTC.

This chain links TRBV4-3 with TRBJ1-1; TRBD1 might be the D (5 bases). CDR3 length equals 16 residues. Germline CDR1 is LGHNA and CDR2 is YSLEER. V shed 0 bases and J shed 5 bases, with 16 bases lying between them. The CDR3 DNA reads as TGCGCCAGCAGCCAAGATCTGGGGGGATCGGGGACTGAAGCTTTCTTT. It translates to CASSQDLGGSGTEAFF.

This clone was found once. This chain joins TRBV11-3 and TRBJ1-3, with TRBD1 matching over 7 bases. This CDR3 contains 17 residues. Germline-derived CDR1 and CDR2 are SGHNT and YENEEA. V lost 1 base, J lost 0 bases, and 6 bases stayed unmatched. The CDR3, as DNA: TGTGCCAGCAGCTTAGTGGGACAGTCGAGCTCTGGAAACACCATATATTTT. It specifies CASSLVGQSSSGNTIYF.

The chain has TRBV4-2 and TRBJ2-2; TRBD2 might be the D (7 bases). The CDR3 runs to 16 residues. Germline V gives CDR1 LGHNA, CDR2 YNFKEQ. Trimming left V 4 bases short and J 3 bases short, with 15 bases between. The CDR3 region has the DNA TGTGCCAGCAGCCCCGTGGGGGGGCTGGACACCGGGGAGCTGTTTTTT. It translates to CASSPVGGLDTGELFF.

Here the CDR3 DNA reads TGTGCCAGCAGCCCAGCGGGGGGTGCAGATACGCAGTATTTT. Its protein is CASSPAGGADTQYF. The chain carries TRBV7-3 and TRBJ2-3, with 9 bases identical to TRBD2. V was pared by 5 bases and J by 4 bases, with 4 bases of the junction left unmatched. Germline V gene sequence: CDR1 SGHTA, CDR2 FQGTGA. CDR3 size: 14 residues.

V is TRBV4-3 and J is TRBJ1-2; D might be TRBD1 (5 bases). This CDR3 has 14 residues. Germline-derived CDR1 and CDR2 are LGHNA and YSLEER. Trimming removed 0 bases at V and 2 bases at J, with 7 bases between. The DNA of the CDR3 is TGCGCCAGCAGCCAAGAGGGGGGGAACTATGGCTACACCTTC. Translating gives CASSQEGGNYGYTF.

The gene calls are TRBV2 and TRBJ2-1, with D tentatively TRBD2 (7 bases). V dropped 1 base and J dropped 8 bases, with 18 bases sitting between them. Germline CDR1 and CDR2: SNHLY and FYNNEI. The CDR3 covers 16 residues. As DNA, the CDR3 is TGTGCCAGCAGTGAAGGGGGGGGCAGGTTCCAGGATGAGCAGTTCTTC. Amino acid sequence: CASSEGGGRFQDEQFF.

This clone was counted a few times. The chain has TRBV30 and TRBJ2-7; D perhaps matches TRBD1 (5 bases). Germline V gene lookup returns CDR1 GTSNPN and CDR2 SVGIG (reference sequence). The CDR3 runs to 13 residues. The ends were cut back, 2 bases at V and 6 bases at J, with 14 bases in the middle. The CDR3: CAWSYDSTSEQYF. The CDR3 DNA sequence: TGTGCCTGGAGTTACGACAGTACCAGCGAGCAGTACTTC.

The V call is TRBV5-4, the J call TRBJ2-1; TRBD2 is a possible D gene (6 bases). The CDR3 loop spans 16 amino acids. Per germline, CDR1 SGHNT and CDR2 YYREEE (reference sequence). V was trimmed by 1 base and J by 3 bases, leaving 14 bases between them. Here the CDR3 DNA reads TGTGCCAGCAGCTTGTCCAAGCGGGCGATCTACAATGAGCAGTTCTTC. Its protein product is CASSLSKRAIYNEQFF.

The chain uses TRBV2 and TRBJ1-1, with 7 positions matching TRBD1. This CDR3 is built from 13 residues. Germline-derived CDR1 and CDR2 are SNHLY and FYNNEI. The V and J ends lost 4 bases and 1 base, in that order; junction bases with no gene match: 0. As DNA, the CDR3 is TGTGCCAGCAGTGCAGGGGGGAACACTGAAGCTTTCTTT. Residues: CASSAGGNTEAFF.

V is TRBV27 and J is TRBJ1-2; perhaps TRBD1 as D (6 bases). CDR3 length: 14 residues. Germline V gene lookup returns CDR1 MNHEY and CDR2 SMNVEV (reference sequence). Trimming cost V 6 bases and J 3 bases, with 14 bases left between them. The CDR3 region has the DNA TGTGCCAGCAGCACATCGACAGGCGACTATGGCTACACCTTC. Its protein product is CASSTSTGDYGYTF.

The chain has TRBV11-3 and TRBJ2-3; the match to TRBD2 covers 13 bases. Germline loops: CDR1 SGHNT, CDR2 YENEEA. The CDR3 is 15 amino acids. The ends lost 5 bases at V and 6 bases at J; junction bases unmatched: 5. This CDR3 reads CASSPGLAGKDTQYF. CDR3 DNA sequence: TGTGCCAGCAGCCCGGGACTAGCGGGAAAGGATACGCAGTATTTT.

The genes are TRBV6-5 and TRBJ2-1; 8 positions match TRBD2. After removal of 6 bases from V and 9 bases from J, the junction contained 7 bases not matched to a gene. Germline V CDR1 and CDR2: MNHEY, SVGAGI. This CDR3 spans 13 amino acids. In nucleotides, the CDR3 is TGTGCCAGCAGCTATAAGGGACTAGTTGAGCAGTTCTTC. It encodes CASSYKGLVEQFF.

The rearrangement uses TRBV6-1 and TRBJ2-3, with D possibly being TRBD2 (9 bases). V was shortened by 4 bases and J by 5 bases, with 25 bases between the two germline ends. This CDR3 has 18 amino acids. Germline-derived CDR1 and CDR2 are MNHNS and SASEGT. CDR3 nucleotides: TGTGCCAGCAGTGGCGACAGGGGCGGCGGGGGGGCCATAGATACGCAGTATTTT. Its translation is CASSGDRGGGGAIDTQYF.

The V and J genes are TRBV5-6 and TRBJ2-5; a weak D match, TRBD2 (6 bases). V was clipped by 5 bases and J by 7 bases, with 15 bases between them. This CDR3 is built from 13 residues. The germline gives CDR1 SGHDT, CDR2 YYEEEE. CDR3 sequence (DNA): TGTGCCAGCAGTTCGGGCAGGGACTGGACCCAGTACTTC. As protein: CASSSGRDWTQYF.

This chain uses TRBV6-1 with TRBJ1-5; D is unclear. V gave up 6 bases and J gave up 7 bases, with 13 bases separating them. The length of the CDR3 is 13 residues. CDR1 MNHNS and CDR2 SASEGT come from the germline V gene. DNA of the CDR3: TGTGCCAGCAGCGGACGGGGTCGACAGCCCCAGCATTTT. This translates into CASSGRGRQPQHF.

The chain employs TRBV5-6 and TRBJ2-5; 7 bases agree with TRBD1. The DNA end lines up better with TRBJ2-7; the J call may be wrong. The CDR3 sequence is 14 residues long. Germline CDR1 reads SGHDT; CDR2 reads YYEEEE. The CDR3 reads CASSLGDRSYEQYF. CDR3 DNA: TGTGCCAGCAGCTTGGGGGACAGAAGCTACGAGCAGTACTTC.

CDR3 loop: CAWSVLGNSPLHF. The CDR3 DNA is TGTGCCTGGAGTGTACTCGGGAATTCACCCCTCCACTTT. The gene calls are TRBV30 and TRBJ1-6; D not certain. The CDR3 consists of 13 residues. Germline V CDR1 and CDR2: GTSNPN, SVGIG (reference sequence). Trimming removed 0 bases at V and 7 bases at J, with 7 bases between.